This T cell receptor beta chain was sequenced for a study of regulatory T cells in long-lasting Graves disease. iRepertoire HTBI primers and Arm-PCR of CDR3 regions built TCR beta libraries. TCRdb redid the calling of the multiplex PCR reads with MiXCR, one entry per CDR3 protein. Of under 500,000 distinct CDR3 sequences listed, about 20% are singletons. Study-wide results and caveats: Lower TCR diversity characterized persistent Graves' patients relative to newly diagnosed patients. TRBV28 was favored in persistent disease, as were TRBJ1-2 and TRBJ2-5. Researchers examined only peripheral blood and not thyroid tissue.

Of note for this clonotype: No antigen is known for it. A junction boundary mismatches the germline segment, possibly from a read error.

Germline V gives CDR1 DFQATT, CDR2 SNEGSKA (reference sequence). The CDR3 length is 15 residues. As for time point: persistent/refractory GD, antithyroid drugs over 5 years with positive TRAb. PBMC RNA was the source of the TCR library. This TCR came from a female donor with Graves disease. The chain recombines TRBV20-1 with TRBJ1-1; D might be TRBD1 (5 bases). Sequencing was performed on peripheral blood mononuclear cells (PBMCs), taken when the disease was refractory, from a patient treated with antithyroid drugs. The CDR3 region has the DNA TGCAGTGCTAGAGATGCCGTTCGGGGGAACACTGGAGCTTTCTTT. It specifies CSARDAVRGNTGAFF.